This entry is about one T cell receptor (beta chain). What it binds is not known. The sample originates from a study of vaccination effects on CD4 cells after COVID-19. The assay was immunoSEQ multiplex PCR, and TCRdb's table has in-frame clones only and misses some. The data contain 26,000 or so clones, more than 65% of them singletons. Germline lookup yields CDR1 KGHSH and CDR2 LQKENI. CDR3 size: 15 residues. V lost 3 bases and J lost 4; bases outside the gene matches: 6. Viral peptide pool expansion of antigen-specific CD4+ T cells preceded sequencing in the ViraFEST assay. Cells that had been cultured for ten to eleven days were the source of isolated CD4+ T cells. The study found no prior SARS-CoV-2 infection in the vaccine recipients, who tested negative for nucleocapsid antibodies.

The sequencing here drew on CD4+ T cells from PBMCs cultured with HCoV-NL63 spike peptides, taken before COVID-19 vaccination. The origin of this receptor is a human donor who received a COVID-19 vaccine. The J gene is TRBJ2-1, the V gene TRBV18; 7 bases line up with TRBD2. CDR3 protein: CASSPRGEGYNEQFF. CDR3 DNA sequence: TGTGCCAGCTCACCCCGGGGGGAAGGTTACAATGAGCAGTTCTTC.